This T cell receptor beta chain was recovered during a study of Graves' ophthalmopathy and Graves' hyperthyroidism. The sample holds a few counts of this clonotype. Germline loops: CDR1 DFQATT, CDR2 SNEGSKA (reference sequence). With 1 base clipped from V and 6 bases from J, the junction kept 9 bases outside the gene matches. The CDR3 sequence is 15 residues long. RNA transcripts served as template for amplifying TCR beta CDR3 sequences. After a first-round RT-PCR with HTBI primers, a second-round multiplex PCR was run. TCRdb independently ran MiXCR on the multiplex PCR reads; one entry per CDR3 protein. The repertoire consists of almost 750,000 distinct CDR3 sequences, with approximately 40% occurring once and the leading ten covering about 40%.

The TCR comes from an adult man with Graves' ophthalmopathy. What was sequenced was peripheral blood. V gene TRBV20-1 combines with J gene TRBJ1-5; 7 positions agree with TRBD1. The CDR3 nucleotides read TGCAGTGCTAGAGGGGGAAGGGGGCAAAGTCAGCCCCAGCATTTT. Translation: CSARGGRGQSQPQHF.